This record covers a single TCR beta chain. This specimen comes from a study of blood T cell repertoires in COVID-19. Study context: In each case, the material was cDNA or gDNA derived from T cells, B-cell-depleted T cells, or PBMCs.

Participants' own reports of clinical history determined their cohort assignment. This CDR3 spans 15 amino acids. Germline CDR1 and CDR2: MNHEY and SMNVEV (reference sequence). The V end lost 8 bases, the J end lost 2 bases, and 17 bases lay between the germline ends. As originally analysed: Amplifying reference gene primers gave estimates of nucleated cell counts. Sequencing was performed with immunoSEQ multiplex PCR; in TCRdb, only in-frame clones are kept and a portion is missing. V and J calls plus clone size are reproduced from that table; the DNA served to infer D and trimming. The repertoire holds fewer than 350,000 clones, with about 85% as singletons.

Input material: PBMCs or T cells enriched from blood (not recorded which). The sequence was obtained from a woman aged 30 to 39 who had been exposed to COVID-19. This chain joins TRBV27 and TRBJ2-3, with D maybe TRBD1 (5 bases). The CDR3 is CASGQLDGYTDTQYF. CDR3 coding DNA: TGTGCCAGCGGACAATTAGACGGATACACAGATACGCAGTATTTT.